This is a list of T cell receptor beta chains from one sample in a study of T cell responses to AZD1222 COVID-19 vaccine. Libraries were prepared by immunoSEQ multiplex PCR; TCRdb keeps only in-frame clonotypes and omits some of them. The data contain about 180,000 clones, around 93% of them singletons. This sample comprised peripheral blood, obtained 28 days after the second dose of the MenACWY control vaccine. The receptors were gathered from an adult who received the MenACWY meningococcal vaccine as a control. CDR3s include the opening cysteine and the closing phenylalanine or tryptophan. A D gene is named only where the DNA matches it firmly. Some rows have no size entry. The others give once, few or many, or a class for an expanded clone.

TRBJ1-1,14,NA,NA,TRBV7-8,CASSLDRVNTEAFF,TGTGCCAGCAGCTTAGACAGAGTGAACACTGAAGCTTTCTTT
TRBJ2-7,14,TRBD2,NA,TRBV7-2,CASRLAGGFDEQYF,TGTGCCAGCAGGCTAGCGGGGGGCTTCGACGAGCAGTACTTC
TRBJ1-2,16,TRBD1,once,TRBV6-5,CASSSTDRAFGYGYTF,TGTGCCAGCAGTTCAACAGACAGGGCCTTCGGCTATGGCTACACCTTC
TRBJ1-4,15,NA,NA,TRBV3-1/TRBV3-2,CASSQGRNTNEKLFF,TGTGCCAGCAGCCAAGGCAGGAATACTAATGAAAAACTGTTTTTT
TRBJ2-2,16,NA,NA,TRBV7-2,CASSPRQIANTGELFF,TGTGCCAGCAGCCCTAGGCAGATAGCGAACACCGGGGAGCTGTTTTTT
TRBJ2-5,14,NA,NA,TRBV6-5,CASSPSLVLETQYF,TGTGCCAGCAGTCCCTCACTAGTATTGGAGACCCAGTACTTC
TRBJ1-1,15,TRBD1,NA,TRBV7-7,CASSPYDRGNTEAFF,TGTGCTAGCAGCCCCTATGACAGGGGGAACACTGAAGCTTTCTTT
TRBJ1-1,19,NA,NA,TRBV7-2,CASSPFRGKVGDMNTEAFF,TGTGCCAGCAGCCCTTTTCGAGGGAAAGTTGGGGACATGAACACTGAAGCTTTCTTT
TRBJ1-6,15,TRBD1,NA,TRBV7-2,CASSFRAGGDSPLHF,TGTGCCAGCAGCTTTAGGGCAGGGGGGGATTCACCCCTCCACTTT
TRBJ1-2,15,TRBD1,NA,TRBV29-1,CSVEEMTGPNYGYTF,TGCAGCGTTGAAGAAATGACAGGGCCTAACTATGGCTACACCTTC
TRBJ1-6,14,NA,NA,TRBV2,CASSRDNYNSPLHF,TGTGCCAGCAGCCGGGACAACTATAATTCACCCCTCCACTTT
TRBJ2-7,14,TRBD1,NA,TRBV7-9,CASSLTGVDYEQYF,TGTGCCAGCAGCCTAACAGGGGTGGACTACGAGCAGTACTTC
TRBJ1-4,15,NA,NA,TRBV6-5,CASSYGPATNEKLFF,TGTGCCAGCAGTTACGGGCCGGCAACTAATGAAAAACTGTTTTTT
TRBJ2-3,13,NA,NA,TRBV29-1,CSGSKVSGDTQYF,TGCAGCGGTTCAAAGGTTTCGGGAGATACGCAGTATTTT
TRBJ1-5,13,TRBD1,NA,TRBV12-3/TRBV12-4,CASNDRGNQPQHF,TGTGCCAGCAATGACAGGGGGAATCAGCCCCAGCATTTT
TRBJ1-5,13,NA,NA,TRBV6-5,CASSYVSGQPQHF,TGTGCCAGCAGTTACGTGAGTGGGCAGCCCCAGCATTTT
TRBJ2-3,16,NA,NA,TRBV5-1,CASSLRQVLGTDTQYF,TGCGCCAGCAGCTTGCGACAGGTTCTTGGAACAGATACGCAGTATTTT
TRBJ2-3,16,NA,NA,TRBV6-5,CASSYSGQGGTDTQYF,TGTGCCAGCAGTTACTCTGGGCAGGGGGGAACAGATACGCAGTATTTT
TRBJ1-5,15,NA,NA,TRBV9,CASSVGWRSNQPQHF,TGTGCCAGCAGCGTAGGGTGGAGGAGCAATCAGCCCCAGCATTTT
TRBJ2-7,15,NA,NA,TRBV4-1,CASSQKVGPGHEQYF,TGCGCCAGCAGCCAGAAGGTAGGGCCCGGGCACGAGCAGTACTTC
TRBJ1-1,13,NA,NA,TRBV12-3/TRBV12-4,CASSRTVNTEAFF,TGTGCCAGCAGTCGGACGGTGAACACTGAAGCTTTCTTT
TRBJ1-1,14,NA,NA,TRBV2,CASKGRDIATEAFF,TGTGCCAGCAAGGGCAGGGATATTGCCACTGAAGCTTTCTTT
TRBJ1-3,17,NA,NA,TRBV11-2,CASSKLGGRDVGNTIYF,TGTGCCAGCAGCAAACTCGGGGGCCGGGACGTCGGAAACACCATATATTTT
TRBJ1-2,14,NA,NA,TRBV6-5,CASSSGAENYGYTF,TGTGCCAGCAGTTCCGGGGCCGAGAACTATGGCTACACCTTC
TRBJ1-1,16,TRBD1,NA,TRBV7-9,CASSYGGQGRATEAFF,TGTGCCAGCAGCTATGGGGGACAGGGAAGGGCCACTGAAGCTTTCTTT
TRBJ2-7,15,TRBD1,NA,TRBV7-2,CASSLGQGARYEQYF,TGTGCCAGCAGCCTCGGACAGGGGGCCAGGTACGAGCAGTACTTC
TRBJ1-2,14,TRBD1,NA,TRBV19,CASSGQGFNYGYTF,TGTGCCAGTAGTGGACAGGGTTTTAACTATGGCTACACCTTC
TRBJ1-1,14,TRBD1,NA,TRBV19,CASSPGQGLTEAFF,TGTGCCAGTAGCCCGGGACAGGGTCTGACTGAAGCTTTCTTT
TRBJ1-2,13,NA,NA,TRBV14,CASSRGHLYGYTF,TGTGCCAGCAGCCGGGGACACCTCTATGGCTACACCTTC
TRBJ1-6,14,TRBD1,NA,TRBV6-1,CASSERGLSSPLHF,TGTGCCAGCAGTGAAAGGGGGCTGTCTTCACCCCTCCACTTT
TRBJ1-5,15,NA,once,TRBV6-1,CASSESFGVNQPQHF,TGTGCCAGCAGTGAATCATTTGGGGTCAATCAGCCCCAGCATTTT